This TCR beta chain was captured in a study of monozygotic twins with cystic fibrosis (dated by TCRdb to 2020 to 2022). A note on the overall study: Three micrograms of fragmented DNA went through roughly 14 PCR cycles to produce barcoded libraries. Twins were ranked among about 1,100 cohort participants for weight-for-height and FEVPerc (FEV1 disease centile) on the day of blood sampling. To assess genetic influence on V and J gene usage, the study compared TCR beta repertoires within and across 16 monozygotic twin pairs with cystic fibrosis. The cohort comprised ten female and six male twin pairs aged about 2.0 to 36.4 years, median approximately 8.8 years, mostly children and adolescents. Data for three of the twin pairs had been reported earlier in a different context. Here is what the overall study found, with its caveats: Significantly higher nucleotide-identical clonotype sharing was observed within monozygotic CF twin pairs than between unrelated CF individuals (P = 0.000026, Mann-Whitney). V gene usage was most similar to the co-twin for 13 of 16 pairs, and J usage for 8 of 16 pairs, suggesting genetic constraints. No association turned up between shared CDR3 numbers and age, concordance or disease severity, and the cohort was small. Simpson clonality was found to be generally low (median roughly 0.01), suggesting a naive-dominated repertoire, although higher clonality was observed in the most severely affected patients.

TCR beta CDR3 regions were amplified by multiplex PCR using the immunoSEQ immune profiling system, following the manufacturer's instructions. An Illumina NextSeq system was used for sequencing. Under the source paper's analysis protocol: Sequence data were processed on the immunoSEQ Analyzer platform, and clonality was computed as the square root of Simpson's index of productive rearrangements. Similarity in V and J usage was measured by Jensen-Shannon distance, and OLGA was used to compute CDR3 generation probabilities. Shared CDR3 sequences were searched in the immuneACCESS database (August 2020) and in VDJdb (December 2020). TCRdb re-hosts the immuneACCESS table, in-frame sequences only. Its copies lack some clones; in the studies checked, an unresolved V gene accounts for under half of them, and the cause for the rest is not known. The V and J calls and clone size come from that table; D and trimming were worked out from the DNA. This sample gives about 14,000 clones in total; approximately 84% of them show up just once. The ten largest clones capture approximately 1% of the sample.

Trimming accounts for 4 bases at V and 0 bases at J, while the number of junction bases matched to no gene is 2. From its cysteine to its phenylalanine, the CDR3 spans 16 amino acids. The DNA shown is the 48-base CDR3, in frame from base 1. CDR1 and CDR2 were assigned from the germline V gene as WSHSY and SAAADI. The twin pairs came from the European Cystic Fibrosis Twin and Sibling Study Cohort, a cohort that recruited patients from over a hundred CF clinics across 14 European countries. Zygosity and CFTR genotype were verified in-house, with zygosity tested by multiplex PCR of nine short tandem repeat loci. Peripheral blood was sampled from each twin, and clinical parameters were recorded on the day of blood sampling. Genomic DNA was isolated from peripheral blood cells with phenol/chloroform and kept in TE buffer at 4 degrees C. Concerning this clone: What this receptor recognizes is not known. The input lacks base qualities; no much larger clone sits a single base away.

This clonotype originated in a boy aged 5-17 years with cystic fibrosis. The V and J genes are TRBV10-2 and TRBJ2-1, with 11 junctional bases fitting TRBD2. The specimen sequenced was blood. In nucleotide form, the sequence is TGCGCCAGCAGTGCAGGACTAGCGGGCTCCTACAATGAGCAGTTCTTC. This codes for CASSAGLAGSYNEQFF.